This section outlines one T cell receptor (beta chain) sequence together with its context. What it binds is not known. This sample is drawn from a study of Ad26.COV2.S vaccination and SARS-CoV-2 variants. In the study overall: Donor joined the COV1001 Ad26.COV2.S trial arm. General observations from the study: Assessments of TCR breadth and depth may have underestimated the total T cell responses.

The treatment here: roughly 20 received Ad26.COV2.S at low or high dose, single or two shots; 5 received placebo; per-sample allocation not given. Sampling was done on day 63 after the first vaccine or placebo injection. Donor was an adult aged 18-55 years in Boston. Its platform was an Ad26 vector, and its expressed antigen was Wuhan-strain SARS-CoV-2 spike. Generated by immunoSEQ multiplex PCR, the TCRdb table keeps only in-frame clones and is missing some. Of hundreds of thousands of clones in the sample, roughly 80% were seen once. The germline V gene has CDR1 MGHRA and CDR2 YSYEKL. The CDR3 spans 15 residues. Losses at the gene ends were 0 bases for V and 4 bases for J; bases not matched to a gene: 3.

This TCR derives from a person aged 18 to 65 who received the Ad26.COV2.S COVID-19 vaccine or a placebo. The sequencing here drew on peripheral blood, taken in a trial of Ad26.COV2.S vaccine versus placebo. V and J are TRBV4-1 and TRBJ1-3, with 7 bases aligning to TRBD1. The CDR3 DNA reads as TGCGCCAGCAGCCAAGAAGAGGGACAGGGAAACACCATATATTTT. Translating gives CASSQEEGQGNTIYF.